This T cell receptor (beta chain) emerged from a study of blood T cell repertoires in COVID-19. The wider study: The samples span acute and convalescent COVID-19 from the United States, Italy and Spain. Sources were T cells, B-cell-depleted T cells, or PBMCs; the material itself was cDNA or gDNA.

Patients from Seattle were sampled longitudinally, starting during active infection. Per the original methods: Estimation of nucleated cell counts was performed using reference gene primer amplification. The method was immunoSEQ multiplex PCR; TCRdb's version includes in-frame clones alone and lacks a portion of them. From that table come the V and J calls and clone size; the DNA was used to work out D and trimming. The sample records 250,000 to 300,000 clones, roughly 86% being singletons. Germline CDR1 is SGHRS and CDR2 is YFSETQ. The CDR3 is 17 residues long. V lost 1 base to trimming and J lost 11 bases; unmatched junction nucleotides: 15.

The source is a woman aged 30 to 39 with COVID-19, enrolled during active disease. Sequenced sample: peripheral blood. This sequence joins TRBV5-1 and TRBJ1-4; 9 bases agree with TRBD1. CDR3 in amino acids: CASSLYVRGQGSSKLFF. CDR3 DNA: TGCGCCAGCAGCTTGTACGTTAGGGGACAGGGATCATCCAAACTGTTTTTT.